The entry below gives a single TCR beta chain sequence along with its context. The antigen remains undetermined. The data belong to a study of cytomegalovirus exposure and HLA in healthy donors. Trimming took off 2 bases at V and 5 bases at J, with 7 bases between the two ends. The CDR3 consists of 13 residues. Germline assignment: CDR1 MDHEN and CDR2 SYDVKM. Study-wide points: Later, an analysis found that common viral pathogens appeared to be linked with several of the most significant clusters.

PCR was performed using 60 Vbeta and 13 Jbeta primers. Measured with immunoSEQ multiplex PCR; TCRdb has only the in-frame clones, and not every one. The sample's table shows 150,000 or so clones. The source material was PBMCs. The source is a woman between 45 and 65 years old in good health and CMV-seronegative. V usage is TRBV28 and J usage is TRBJ1-5; tentative D call: TRBD1 (5 bases). The CDR3 sequence is CASSLRGHQPQHF. CDR3 coding DNA: TGTGCCAGCAGTTTAAGGGGTCATCAGCCCCAGCATTTT.